Listed here are 14 T cell receptor beta chains from one sample, sequenced in a study of response to subunit inactivated influenza vaccine. MiXCR, run by TCRdb on the RT-PCR reads, gives a single entry per CDR3 protein. Of approximately 520,000 distinct CDR3 sequences listed, 15% to 20% are singletons. Sequences were derived from CD4+ T cells sorted from PBMCs, sampled approximately 25 months after vaccination. The receptor set was obtained from a man between 50 and 75 years old who received an inactivated influenza vaccine.

This clonotype showed up just a few times. The rearrangement links TRBV3-1 to TRBJ2-7; the match to TRBD2 covers 9 bases. There are 14 residues in the CDR3. V lost 4 bases and J lost 2; bases outside the gene matches: 3. Germline V CDR1 and CDR2: LGHDT, YNNKEL (reference sequence). The CDR3 coding sequence is TGTGCCAGCAGCCTAGCGGGAGTCCCCTACGAGCAGTACTTC. Protein: CASSLAGVPYEQYF.

The table lists this clonotype with a few counts. The rearrangement uses TRBV9 and TRBJ2-2; 7 positions agree with TRBD1. Unmatched junction bases numbered 2, after V lost 2 bases and J lost 4 bases. The CDR3 has 14 amino acids. Germline V gene sequence: CDR1 SGDLS, CDR2 YYNGEE. CDR3 DNA sequence: TGTGCCAGCAGCGTCGGACAGGTCACCGGGGAGCTGTTTTTT. Protein: CASSVGQVTGELFF.

This clonotype was seen a few times. The chain links TRBV19 to TRBJ2-1; 15 nucleotides match TRBD2. In germline, CDR1 is LNHDA, CDR2 SQIVND (reference sequence). With V trimmed by 6 bases and J by 9 bases, 6 bases remained unmatched. The CDR3 contains 15 residues. In DNA form, the CDR3 reads TGTGCCAGTAGACCGGGACTAGCGGGAGGTAGTGAGCAGTTCTTC. Its translation is CASRPGLAGGSEQFF.

This clonotype was counted only a few times. This chain joins TRBV20-1 and TRBJ2-1, with D unresolved. The germline V gene has CDR1 DFQATT and CDR2 SNEGSKA (reference sequence). Trimming stripped 1 base from V and 7 bases from J, with 11 bases between. The CDR3 loop spans 13 amino acids. In DNA, the CDR3 is TGCAGTGCTAGAGCTCGTGGGCCTAATGAGCAGTTCTTC. Residues: CSARARGPNEQFF.

This clonotype has a handful of counts. The V call is TRBV14, the J call TRBJ1-1; TRBD1 is a possible D gene (5 bases). Germline V gene lookup returns CDR1 SGHDN and CDR2 FVKESK. This CDR3 region has 15 residues. The V end lost 4 bases, the J end lost 2 bases, and 14 bases lay between the germline ends. This CDR3 reads CASSPLAGYNTEAFF. The CDR3 DNA follows: TGTGCCAGCAGCCCCCTTGCAGGGTATAACACTGAAGCTTTCTTT.

The chain is built from TRBV7-9 and TRBJ2-3; D uncertain. In germline, CDR1 is SEHNR, CDR2 FQNEAQ (reference sequence). CDR3 length equals 15 residues. Trimming took off 3 bases at V and 2 bases at J, with 12 bases between the two ends. CDR3 protein: CASSFFRVDTDTQYF. In DNA, the CDR3 is TGTGCCAGCAGCTTTTTTCGGGTAGACACAGATACGCAGTATTTT.

This chain uses TRBV18 with TRBJ2-5; 8 bases match TRBD2. CDR1 is KGHSH and CDR2 is LQKENI in the germline V gene. After removal of 0 bases from V and 5 bases from J, the junction contained 8 bases not matched to a gene. The CDR3 is 16 residues long. CDR3 loop: CASSPPLSGRWETQYF. CDR3 sequence (DNA): TGTGCCAGCTCACCACCGTTAAGCGGGAGATGGGAGACCCAGTACTTC. Using reference TRBV18 and TRBJ2-5 for the parts outside the CDR3, the full variable domain is NAGVMQNPRHLVRRRGQEARLRCSPMKGHSHVYWYRQLPEEGLKFMVYLQKENIIDESGMPKERFSAEFPKEGPSILRIQQVVRGDSAAYFCASSPPLSGRWETQYFGPGTRLLVL.

The chain employs TRBV7-2 and TRBJ1-1, with D perhaps matching TRBD1 (5 bases). The CDR3 is 16 residues long. Trimming took 5 bases from V and 4 from J, leaving 20 bases between them. The V gene's germline CDR1 is SGHTA and CDR2 FQGNSA. As DNA, the CDR3 is TGTGCCAGCAGCCCCCCAAGGGGCGGGATGTTCACTGAAGCTTTCTTT. It encodes CASSPPRGGMFTEAFF.

V and J are TRBV6-1 and TRBJ2-1; TRBD1 aligns across 9 bases. The germline V gene encodes CDR1 MNHNS and CDR2 SASEGT. The CDR3 contains 14 residues. Germline trimming cut 7 bases from V and 5 bases from J; bases unmatched to any gene: 6. CDR3 amino acids: CASTRTGEDNEQFF. Written as DNA, the CDR3 is TGTGCCAGCACCCGGACAGGGGAGGACAATGAGCAGTTCTTC.

The chain combines TRBV12-3 or TRBV12-4 with TRBJ1-1; D is uncertain. The V end lost 6 bases, the J end lost 5 bases, and 19 bases lay between the germline ends. This CDR3 is 15 amino acids long. CDR3 bases: TGTGCCAGCAGCCGCCAAAGTGGAGGAGGGACTGAAGCTTTCTTT. It yields the protein CASSRQSGGGTEAFF.

This clonotype was detected a few times. This chain joins TRBV23-1 and TRBJ2-2; unclear D gene. TRBV23-1 is classed as an ORF, of uncertain function. The V end was cut by 2 bases, the J end by 0 bases, with 7 bases between. The CDR3 sequence is 15 residues long. The DNA of the CDR3 is TGCGCCAGCAGTCAAGGCAGGACGAACACCGGGGAGCTGTTTTTT. Translating gives CASSQGRTNTGELFF.

CDR3: CASSLQENYGYTF. CDR3 in DNA: TGTGCCAGCAGCTTGCAGGAAAACTATGGCTACACCTTC. The rearrangement links TRBV5-6 to TRBJ1-2; no firm D call. CDR1 and CDR2 from the germline V gene are SGHDT and YYEEEE. Between the trimmed V and J ends, which lost 1 base and 2 bases, there was a span of 6 bases. The CDR3 spans 13 residues. The full variable domain, with the rest looked up from reference TRBV5-6 and TRBJ1-2, is DAGVTQSPTHLIKTRGQQVTLRCSPKSGHDTVSWYQQALGQGPQFIFQYYEEEERQRGNFPDRFSGHQFPNYSSELNVNALLLGDSALYLCASSLQENYGYTFGSGTRLTVV.

The chain has TRBV20-1 and TRBJ2-3, with D possibly matching TRBD2 (6 bases). This CDR3 is 16 amino acids long. V dropped 4 bases and J dropped 4 bases, with 21 bases sitting between them. CDR1 is DFQATT and CDR2 is SNEGSKA in the germline V gene (reference sequence). The CDR3, as DNA: TGCAGTGCTACCCCTGTGGCGGGGTTTGACTCAGATACGCAGTATTTT. Protein: CSATPVAGFDSDTQYF.

This chain uses TRBV10-3 with TRBJ2-5; D gene uncertain. Germline CDR1 ENHRY, CDR2 SYGVKD. The CDR3 is 16 amino acids. The germline V and J ends were trimmed by 1 base and 7 bases, with 19 bases remaining between them. The CDR3 DNA reads TGTGCCATCAGTGAGTTGGTGGGAACCGGATTTGGGACCCAGTACTTC. This translates into CAISELVGTGFGTQYF.